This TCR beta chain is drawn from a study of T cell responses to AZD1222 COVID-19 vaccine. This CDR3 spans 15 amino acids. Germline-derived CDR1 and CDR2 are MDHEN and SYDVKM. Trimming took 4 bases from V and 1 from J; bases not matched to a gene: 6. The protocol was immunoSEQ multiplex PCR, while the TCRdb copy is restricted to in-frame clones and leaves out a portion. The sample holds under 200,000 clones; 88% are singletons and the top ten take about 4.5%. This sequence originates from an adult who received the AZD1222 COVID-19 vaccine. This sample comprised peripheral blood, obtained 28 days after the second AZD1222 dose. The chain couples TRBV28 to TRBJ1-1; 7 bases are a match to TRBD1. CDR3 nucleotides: TGTGCCAGCAGTTCCCCAGGGACAGCGAACACTGAAGCTTTCTTT. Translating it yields CASSSPGTANTEAFF.